The rows below give T cell receptor beta chains drawn from one sample of a study of spatial heterogeneity in lung cancer. Using its own MiXCR run on the 5' RACE reads, TCRdb lists one record per CDR3 protein. Of under 7,000 distinct CDR3 sequences detected, less than 9.5% appear once; the ten largest clones hold around 25%. The source was lung tumor tissue, collected at surgery. Receptors were obtained from a female donor with early-stage non-small cell lung cancer. CDR3s include the opening cysteine and the closing phenylalanine or tryptophan. A D gene is named only where the DNA matches it firmly.

v_gene,d_gene,j_gene,CDR3aa
TRBV24-1,TRBD2,TRBJ2-3,CATSDGGAGTDTQYF
TRBV7-8,-,TRBJ1-5,CASSLAYTGLSAQHF
TRBV2,TRBD1,TRBJ1-2,CASSEAPGTGNYGYTF
TRBV7-3,TRBD1,TRBJ2-7,CASSPGQGSSYEQYF
TRBV2,TRBD1,TRBJ2-3,CASSVDRDGTDTQYF
TRBV30,-,TRBJ2-4,CAWSVWGGPRAKNIQYF
TRBV7-2,-,TRBJ2-2,CASSLMAGELFF
TRBV7-2,-,TRBJ2-7,CASSRPGGAYEQYF
TRBV6-6,-,TRBJ2-2,CASRDSGELFF
TRBV19,-,TRBJ1-5,CASRDSNQPQHF
TRBV5-6,-,TRBJ2-4,CASSFTGGAKNIQYF
TRBV7-2,-,TRBJ1-5,CASSLASSPNDQPQHF
TRBV24-1,TRBD2,TRBJ2-1,CATSGAGGRYNEQFF
TRBV20-1,-,TRBJ1-1,CSARLGHRGNTEAFF
TRBV9,-,TRBJ2-3,CASGESSGTDTQYF